This TCR beta chain was identified in a study of cytomegalovirus exposure and HLA in healthy donors. Study results and limitations: CMV serostatus alone was available as immune exposure information. Later, an analysis found that common viral pathogens appeared to be linked with several of the most significant clusters. Reportedly, TCR beta sequences accurately predicted HLA-A and HLA-B alleles in most subjects.

As concerns this clone: The antigen is unknown.

A multiplex PCR was run with 60 Vbeta primers and 13 Jbeta primers. Here immunoSEQ multiplex PCR was the method, and the copy in TCRdb shows in-frame clones only, minus some. The data show fewer than 200,000 clones, with approximately 79% seen just once and under 8% held by the top ten. The receptor comes from a middle-aged man in good health and CMV-seropositive. Source material: PBMCs.

The CDR3 here is CASSYSTVGSATQYF. The CDR3 nucleotides are TGTGCCAGCAGTTACTCCACCGTCGGGTCCGCTACGCAGTATTTT. The rearrangement uses TRBV6-6 and TRBJ2-3, with D uncertain. The germline gives CDR1 MNHNY, CDR2 SVGAGI (reference sequence). V was pared by 0 bases and J by 8 bases, with 15 bases between. CDR3 length equals 15 residues.